The entry below gives a single T cell receptor beta chain sequence along with its context. Its antigen remains unknown. The study reverse transcribed the entire isolated RNA, so it sequenced expressed TCRB transcripts. Assay used: immunoSEQ multiplex PCR; TCRdb lists only in-frame clones, some missing. The sample holds 300,000 to 350,000 clones, approximately 13% seen once. The sample comes from a study of beta chain features in type 1 diabetes. Whole-study context: Patients looked much like healthy donors when it came to age, gender and cell yields.

General study points: Within each of all four CD4+ subsets, Type 1 diabetes patients had TCRB CDR3s that were moderately but significantly shorter.

V lost 2 bases to trimming and J lost 4 bases, with 11 bases between them. The CDR3 sequence is 14 residues long. The germline V gene encodes CDR1 SGHNT and CDR2 YYREEE (reference sequence). The rearrangement uses TRBV5-4 and TRBJ2-3; D unclear. The receptor comes from a woman between 18 and 29 years old with type 1 diabetes. Sequenced material: naive CD4+ T cells from blood. The CDR3 sequence: CASSFRVSADTQYF. DNA for the CDR3: TGTGCCAGCAGCTTCCGAGTCTCCGCAGATACGCAGTATTTT.